Each of the 9 T cell receptor beta chains below was sequenced from the same sample in a study of CD8+ T cells in alopecia areata. Sequencing relied on a cDNA template that was reverse transcribed from extracted RNA. Clones were read by immunoSEQ multiplex PCR, and TCRdb kept only the in-frame ones, dropping some. The sample holds fewer than 250,000 clones, 50% to 65% seen once. Sequenced here: CD4+ T cells sorted from blood, sampled at week 0. Receptor source: a human donor with alopecia areata.

V and J are TRBV7-2 and TRBJ1-6; a possible D gene is TRBD1 (5 bases). This CDR3 comprises 13 residues. V gave up 5 bases and J gave up 9 bases, with 11 bases separating them. Looked up from germline, CDR1 is SGHTA and CDR2 is FQGNSA. The chain's CDR3 is CASSQGRGSPLHF. DNA for the CDR3: TGTGCCAGCAGCCAAGGAAGGGGTTCACCCCTCCACTTT.

J is TRBJ2-1 and V is TRBV5-1; 9 bases align to TRBD2. V lost 0 bases, J lost 7 bases, and 14 bases stayed unmatched. This CDR3 contains 18 residues. The V gene's germline CDR1 is SGHRS and CDR2 YFSETQ. Here the CDR3 reads CASSLAGASSGVRNEQFF. For the CDR3, the DNA is TGCGCCAGCAGCTTGGCCGGCGCGTCTAGCGGGGTAAGGAATGAGCAGTTCTTC.

The sample holds a few counts of this clone. V gene TRBV12-5 combines with J gene TRBJ2-7, with TRBD1 as a possible D gene (5 bases). The V end was cut by 3 bases, the J end by 3 bases, with 12 bases between. Germline loops: CDR1 LGHNT, CDR2 FRNRAP. The CDR3 is 14 amino acids. Here the CDR3 DNA reads TGTGCTAGTGGTTTTCCAGGGCCAATCTACGAGCAGTACTTC. This encodes CASGFPGPIYEQYF.

This chain links TRBV5-1 with TRBJ1-1; possibly TRBD1 for D (5 bases). The CDR3 contains 14 residues. Germline CDR1 and CDR2: SGHRS and YFSETQ. V gave up 5 bases and J gave up 1 base, with 12 bases separating them. CDR3 nucleotide sequence: TGCGCCAGCAGGGGAGGGACCGAGAACACTGAAGCTTTCTTT. Translating gives CASRGGTENTEAFF.

This chain joins TRBV15 and TRBJ1-2, with D hard to call. This CDR3 region has 13 residues. Germline-derived CDR1 and CDR2 are LNHNV and YYDKDF (reference sequence). Trimming took 1 base from V and 6 from J, leaving 9 bases between them. The CDR3 is CATSRVFRDGYTF. The CDR3 region has the DNA TGTGCCACCAGCAGAGTTTTTCGGGATGGCTACACCTTC. Full variable domain (remainder filled in from reference TRBV15 and TRBJ1-2): DAMVIQNPRYQVTQFGKPVTLSCSQTLNHNVMYWYQQKSSQAPKLLFHYYDKDFNNEADTPDNFQSRRPNTSFCFLDIRSPGLGDTAMYLCATSRVFRDGYTFGSGTRLTVV.

The rearrangement uses TRBV2 and TRBJ1-2, with unresolved D. The CDR3 is made up of 13 amino acids. The germline V gene has CDR1 SNHLY and CDR2 FYNNEI. Deletions cut 4 bases from V and 3 bases from J, with 9 bases between. In DNA, the CDR3 is TGTGCCAGCAGTGTAAAGGAATACTATGGCTACACCTTC. Translated: CASSVKEYYGYTF.

This chain connects TRBV7-9 to TRBJ2-5; D ambiguous. The V gene's germline CDR1 is SEHNR and CDR2 FQNEAQ (reference sequence). Between the trimmed V and J ends, which lost 2 bases and 2 bases, there was a span of 3 bases. The CDR3 is made up of 12 amino acids. Here the CDR3 reads CASSLQQETQYF. In DNA form, the CDR3 reads TGTGCCAGCAGCTTACAACAAGAGACCCAGTACTTC.

This clone was counted a single time. V is TRBV5-1 and J is TRBJ1-1; 7 nucleotides line up with TRBD1. Germline V gene sequence: CDR1 SGHRS, CDR2 YFSETQ. The length of the CDR3 is 14 residues. Trimming cost V 4 bases and J 4 bases; bases outside gene matches: 7. The CDR3 is CASSIQTGRTEAFF. CDR3 in DNA: TGCGCCAGCAGCATACAGACAGGGCGCACTGAAGCTTTCTTT. The full variable domain, completed using reference TRBV5-1 and TRBJ1-1, is KAGVTQTPRYLIKTRGQQVTLSCSPISGHRSVSWYQQTPGQGLQFLFEYFSETQRNKGNFPGRFSGRQFSNSRSEMNVSTLELGDSALYLCASSIQTGRTEAFFGQGTRLTVV.

The CDR3 protein is CSVGSREGVYGYTF. The CDR3 DNA reads as TGCAGCGTTGGTTCCCGGGAGGGGGTATATGGCTACACCTTC. The gene calls are TRBV29-1 and TRBJ1-2; TRBD1 is a possible D gene (6 bases). The CDR3 spans 14 residues. Looked up from germline, CDR1 is SQVTM and CDR2 is ANQGSEA. Trimming removed 4 bases from V and 5 bases from J, with 17 bases in between.